The TCR beta chain under discussion was sequenced for a study of cytomegalovirus exposure and HLA in healthy donors. As for the study in general: A later analysis reported the 120 or so validation repertoires used the same platform as the approximately 670 first-cohort repertoires. Study-level results: It was reportedly the case that the classifier diagnosed cytomegalovirus status with high specificity and sensitivity. Among TCR sequences, most were rare, though some public TCRs appeared in many donors.

V dropped 4 bases and J dropped 3; count of bases not matched to a gene: 5. The CDR3 has 14 residues. The germline gives CDR1 MNHEY, CDR2 SVGAGI. This table comes from immunoSEQ multiplex PCR, and its TCRdb copy is limited to in-frame clones, with some not included. The sample has some 70,000 clones; around 89% are singletons. On this clone: What it recognizes is unknown.

What was sequenced was PBMCs. This chain joins TRBV6-5 and TRBJ2-5; 7 nucleotides match TRBD1. The TCR originated in a woman between 18 and 30 years old in good health and CMV-seronegative. This CDR3 is CASSSPQGKETQYF. The CDR3 bases are TGTGCCAGCAGTTCACCACAGGGGAAAGAGACCCAGTACTTC.